This TCR beta chain was recovered during a study of human T cells and chemical hapten exposure. Study findings and constraints: A positive correlation with patch test score was shown by PT1 expanded TCR counts.

As concerns this clonotype: Its antigen is not identified. A much larger clone differs by one base, so this may be a read error.

Time point in this sample: pre-sensitization, week 0. The treatment here: therapeutic diphenylcyclopropenone sensitization with weekly scalp DPC. The study enrolled 18 to 70-year-old alopecia patients suitable for DPC. Unique molecular identifiers were attached to individual cDNA molecules during library preparation. Original processing notes: Sample TCR counts, which ranged from roughly 20,000 to 750,000, had a median of roughly 100,000. One entry per CDR3 protein, called by TCRdb with MiXCR from the RACE reads. The V and J calls here are based on TCRdb, not the publication. The table lists some 360,000 distinct CDR3 sequences, less than 6.5% of them singletons. J lost 0 bases, V lost 7 bases, and 21 bases had no gene match. The CDR3 is 18 residues long. The V gene's germline CDR1 is SQVTM and CDR2 ANQGSEA.

The sequence was collected from a woman aged 50 to 60 with alopecia areata. Some clones in this sample may be carry-over from other donors' samples. The source material was whole blood, sampled in connection with sensitization to the hapten diphenylcyclopropenone (DPC). The genes are TRBV29-1 and TRBJ2-7, with 7 bases identical to TRBD2. The CDR3 here is CSAFGLGPPLGASYEQYF. CDR3 DNA sequence: TGCAGCGCCTTCGGACTAGGCCCTCCGCTAGGAGCCTCCTACGAGCAGTACTTC.